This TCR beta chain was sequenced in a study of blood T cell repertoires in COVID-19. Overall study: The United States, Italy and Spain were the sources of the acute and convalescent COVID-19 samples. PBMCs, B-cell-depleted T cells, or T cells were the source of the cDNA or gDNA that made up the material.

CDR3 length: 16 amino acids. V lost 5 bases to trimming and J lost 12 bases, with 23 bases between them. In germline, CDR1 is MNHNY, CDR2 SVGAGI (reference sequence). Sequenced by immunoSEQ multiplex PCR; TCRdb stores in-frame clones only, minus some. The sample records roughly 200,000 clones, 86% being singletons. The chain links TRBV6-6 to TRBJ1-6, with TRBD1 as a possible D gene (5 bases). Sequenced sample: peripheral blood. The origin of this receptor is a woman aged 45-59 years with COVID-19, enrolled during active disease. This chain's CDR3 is CASSGGPPGWDKPLHF. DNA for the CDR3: TGTGCCAGCAGTGGCGGACCTCCAGGGTGGGATAAACCCCTCCACTTT.